Shown below are 15 T cell receptor beta chains from a single sample sequenced in a study of Ad26.COV2.S vaccination and SARS-CoV-2 variants. Sequencing was performed with immunoSEQ multiplex PCR; in TCRdb, only in-frame clones are kept and a portion is missing. The sample lists roughly 420,000 clones, over 75% occurring once. Documented treatment: around 19 received Ad26.COV2.S at low or high dose, single or two shots; about 5 received placebo; per-sample allocation not given. Samples came from day 63 after the first vaccine or placebo injection. This specimen consisted of peripheral blood, obtained in a trial of Ad26.COV2.S vaccine versus placebo. These receptors were obtained from a person aged 18-65 years who received the Ad26.COV2.S COVID-19 vaccine or a placebo.

The V and J genes are TRBV30 and TRBJ2-2; D not resolved. CDR3 length: 15 amino acids. Germline V CDR1 and CDR2: GTSNPN, SVGIG (reference sequence). V was clipped by 2 bases and J by 6 bases, with 16 bases between them. The CDR3 spells CAWSYTLRRAGELFF. The CDR3 DNA is TGTGCCTGGAGTTACACCCTGAGAAGGGCCGGGGAGCTGTTTTTT.

J is TRBJ1-5 and V is TRBV24-1; the D is unclear. From germline, CDR1 is KGHDR and CDR2 SFDVKD. This CDR3 region has 16 residues. Deletions cut 4 bases from V and 0 bases from J, with 12 bases between. CDR3 in amino acids: CATSDRRAISNQPQHF. CDR3 DNA sequence: TGTGCCACCAGTGACCGGCGAGCGATTAGCAATCAGCCCCAGCATTTT.

The chain is built from TRBV6-6 and TRBJ1-6; tentatively, D is TRBD1 (5 bases). Germline assignment: CDR1 MNHNY and CDR2 SVGAGI (reference sequence). Trimming removed 4 bases at V and 0 bases at J, with 10 bases between. The CDR3 is 16 residues long. The CDR3 DNA follows: TGTGCCAGCAGTTTAATGACAGCCTCCTATAATTCACCCCTCCACTTT. It translates to CASSLMTASYNSPLHF.

This clone was detected ten times or more. This chain links TRBV2 with TRBJ1-2, with TRBD1 as a possible D gene (5 bases). In germline, CDR1 is SNHLY, CDR2 FYNNEI. This CDR3 comprises 11 residues. V shed 7 bases and J shed 7 bases, with 10 bases lying between them. Here the CDR3 DNA reads TGTGCCAGCACCAGGGAGGTTGGCTACACCTTC. Translated, it gives CASTREVGYTF.

This clone ranks as medium-sized. The chain carries TRBV4-1 and TRBJ1-4; maybe TRBD1 (6 bases). CDR1 MGHRA and CDR2 YSYEKL come from the germline V gene. Between the trimmed V and J ends, which lost 3 bases and 5 bases, there was a span of 13 bases. This CDR3 has 15 residues. The CDR3 nucleotides read TGCGCCAGCAGCCAGTACAGGGAGGTAAATGAAAAACTGTTTTTT. This encodes CASSQYREVNEKLFF.

Only one count was recorded for this clone. Other DNA sequences from this sample encode an identical CDR3 as well. This chain connects TRBV28 to TRBJ2-7; D is undetermined. This CDR3 contains 13 residues. Germline CDR1 and CDR2: MDHEN and SYDVKM. Trimming stripped 2 bases from V and 0 bases from J, with 5 bases between. The CDR3 nucleotides are TGTGCCAGCAGTTTACTCAGCTCCTACGAGCAGTACTTC. As protein: CASSLLSSYEQYF.

This chain uses TRBV6-2 or TRBV6-3 with TRBJ2-7, with D perhaps TRBD2 (5 bases). Germline values: CDR1 MNHEY, CDR2 SVGEGT. This CDR3 contains 13 residues. The V end was cut by 4 bases, the J end by 2 bases, with 9 bases between. The CDR3 coding sequence is TGTGCCAGCAGTTGGGAGCGAACCTACGAGCAGTACTTC. Translated: CASSWERTYEQYF.

The chain carries TRBV3-1 (or the pseudogene TRBV3-2) and TRBJ1-1; D is undetermined. V was shortened by 0 bases and J by 2 bases, with 10 bases between the two germline ends. The CDR3 runs 15 residues. CDR1 is LGHDT, CDR2 YNNKEL, per germline (reference sequence). DNA for the CDR3: TGTGCCAGCAGCCAAGAAAGGGTCGCAAACACTGAAGCTTTCTTT. The encoded protein is CASSQERVANTEAFF.

The chain has TRBV4-3 and TRBJ2-3, with TRBD2 matching over 9 bases. The CDR3 has 18 residues. The germline CDR1 and CDR2 sequences are LGHNA and YSLEER. Trimming took 0 bases from V and 2 from J; bases not matched to a gene: 9. The CDR3 DNA follows: TGCGCCAGCAGCCAAGATTTAGGGGCTAGCGGGGCCACAGATACGCAGTATTTT. It encodes CASSQDLGASGATDTQYF.

This chain uses TRBV6-2 or TRBV6-3 with TRBJ2-7; D is unresolved. Germline V gene data show CDR1 as MNHEY and CDR2 as SVGEGT. The V end was cut by 5 bases, the J end by 2 bases, with 13 bases between. The length of the CDR3 is 14 residues. The CDR3 DNA reads as TGTGCCAGCAGTCGAGGCAGCCCTGCCTACGAGCAGTACTTC. Translating gives CASSRGSPAYEQYF.

This clone showed up just once. The chain links TRBV7-8 to TRBJ1-2; 7 positions agree with TRBD1. Germline CDR1 reads SGHVS; CDR2 reads FQNEAQ. J gave up 5 bases and V 5 bases, and 8 bases lay outside the gene matches. The CDR3 contains 14 residues. The CDR3 DNA reads TGTGCCAGCAGCCCCCACACAGGGGTATATGGCTACACCTTC. It is translated as CASSPHTGVYGYTF.

This chain joins TRBV28 and TRBJ1-3; D uncertain. Trimming left V 6 bases short and J 2 bases short, with 8 bases between. There are 13 residues in the CDR3. Germline assignment: CDR1 MDHEN and CDR2 SYDVKM. The CDR3 is CASSSGAGNTIYF. CDR3 coding DNA: TGTGCCAGCAGCTCAGGCGCTGGAAACACCATATATTTT.

The chain is built from TRBV7-6 and TRBJ2-4; 8 positions match TRBD1. Germline CDR1 SGHVS, CDR2 FNYEAQ. V dropped 1 base and J dropped 10; count of bases not matched to a gene: 6. This CDR3 has 14 residues. The CDR3 nucleotides read TGTGCCAGCAGCTTAGGGGGACAGGATGAAATTCAGTACTTC. As protein: CASSLGGQDEIQYF.

DNA of the CDR3: TGTGCCAGCAGCTTACGCGGGACAGGATTAAATGAGCAGTTCTTC. Translation: CASSLRGTGLNEQFF. The V call is TRBV13, the J call TRBJ2-1, with 8 positions matching TRBD1. V dropped 2 bases and J dropped 7; count of bases not matched to a gene: 7. Germline CDR1 and CDR2: PRHDT and FYEKMQ (reference sequence). The CDR3 covers 15 residues.

V usage is TRBV4-1 and J usage is TRBJ2-5, with D unresolved. The CDR3 contains 16 residues. CDR1 MGHRA and CDR2 YSYEKL come from the germline V gene. V was clipped by 0 bases and J by 1 base, with 12 bases between them. The CDR3 coding sequence is TGCGCCAGCAGCCAAGAGGTTTTACGGCCCCAAGAGACCCAGTACTTC. It codes for CASSQEVLRPQETQYF.